This T cell receptor (beta chain) emerged from a study of T cells after posttransplantation cyclophosphamide. Study-wide results and limits: TRB overlap between skin or GI tissue T cells and blood was limited. Later blood repertoires were often dominated by clones from the donor CD8+ memory compartment.

This clone was counted at least ten times. The antigen is unknown. Sequencing used immunoSEQ multiplex PCR; TCRdb keeps in-frame clones, though not all of them. The sample presents around 35,000 clones, none singletons. V lost 5 bases, J lost 2 bases, and 19 bases lay in between. Germline V gene data show CDR1 as LNHDA and CDR2 as SQIVND (reference sequence). This CDR3 region has 17 residues. The related graft donor's blood sample was taken on the day of bone marrow donation. The chain is built from TRBV19 and TRBJ2-1; maybe TRBD1 (5 bases). The source is a woman between 50 and 59 years old in good health and a related stem cell transplant donor. What was sequenced was PBMCs. CDR3 DNA: TGTGCCAGTAGTTTTCGACAGACTCAACGAACCTACAATGAGCAGTTCTTC. It codes for CASSFRQTQRTYNEQFF.